These T cell receptor beta chains were read from a single sample in a study of immune evolution from preneoplasia to lung adenocarcinoma. This table comes from immunoSEQ multiplex PCR, and its TCRdb copy is limited to in-frame clones, with some not included. The table lists about 5,000 clones, around 85% of them singletons. Source material: FFPE atypical adenomatous hyperplasia tissue from the lung. These receptors came from a person aged 70 to 80 with lung adenocarcinoma. Both conserved end residues are part of each CDR3. The D gene is left open where the match is weak. Clone size appears in some rows only: once, few, many, or a class for an expanded clone.

clone_size | j_call | cdr3_length | d_call | v_call | cdr3_nt | cdr3_aa
- | TRBJ2-6 | 15 | TRBD1 | TRBV6-5 | TGTGCCAGCAAGACAGGGGGATTTGGGGCCAACGTCCTGACTTTC | CASKTGGFGANVLTF
- | TRBJ1-5 | 15 | - | TRBV6-1 | TGTGCCAGCAGGGGGGTGGGGGCGGGCAATCAGCCCCAGCATTTT | CASRGVGAGNQPQHF
- | TRBJ2-5 | 17 | - | TRBV28 | TGTGCCAGCAGCCCAAGCGGAGCGAACCCCAATGGGGAGACCCAGTACTTC | CASSPSGANPNGETQYF
- | TRBJ1-2 | 11 | - | TRBV30 | TGTGCCTGGAATTCGGGCCGGCTCTACACCTTC | CAWNSGRLYTF
- | TRBJ2-7 | 12 | TRBD1 | TRBV29-1 | TGCAGCGTTGGGACAGGGGGCTACGAGCAGTACTTC | CSVGTGGYEQYF
- | TRBJ2-3 | 14 | - | TRBV25-1 | TGTGCCAGCAGTACCGGGGACTCGGGAGATACGCAGTATTTT | CASSTGDSGDTQYF
few | TRBJ2-5 | 12 | - | TRBV6-1 | TGTGCCAGCTCAGCCAGCCAAGAGACCCAGTACTTC | CASSASQETQYF
- | TRBJ2-7 | 14 | TRBD1 | TRBV4-1 | TGCGCCAGCAGCCAGACAGGGTTGGGCTACGAGCAGTACTTC | CASSQTGLGYEQYF
once | TRBJ1-4 | 17 | TRBD1 | TRBV9 | TGTGCCAGCAGCCCACGGACAGGGAAGGAAGGTAATGAAAAACTGTTTTTT | CASSPRTGKEGNEKLFF
- | TRBJ2-3 | 14 | - | TRBV6-1 | TGTGCCAGCAGCCCTAGGGATGGCACAGATACGCAGTATTTT | CASSPRDGTDTQYF
- | TRBJ2-5 | 14 | - | TRBV6-5 | TGTGCCAGCAGTTACGCAGCCCGCCAAGAGACCCAGTACTTC | CASSYAARQETQYF
- | TRBJ1-2 | 13 | - | TRBV5-4 | TGTGCCAGCAGCCGAGTCTCCGTCTATGGCTACACCTTC | CASSRVSVYGYTF
- | TRBJ2-1 | 15 | - | TRBV14 | TGTGCCAGCAGCCTTGTGGCTCTGGGCTACAATGAGCAGTTCTTC | CASSLVALGYNEQFF
- | TRBJ2-1 | 17 | TRBD2 | TRBV14 | TGTGCCAGCAGCCAAGATCTTAGACTAGCGGGGTACAATGAGCAGTTCTTC | CASSQDLRLAGYNEQFF
- | TRBJ1-1 | 16 | - | TRBV11-2 | TGTGCCAGCAGCCACCGGACAGAGCCAATGAACACTGAAGCTTTCTTT | CASSHRTEPMNTEAFF
- | TRBJ2-3 | 21 | - | TRBV27 | TGTGCCAACACGAAACGAATAGTCCCCCCGGGGGCGAGGGCCACCACAGATACGCAGTATTTT | CANTKRIVPPGARATTDTQYF
- | TRBJ2-5 | 12 | - | TRBV2 | TGTGCCAGCAGCGTGGACGATGAGACCCAGTACTTC | CASSVDDETQYF
- | TRBJ2-5 | 17 | TRBD1 | TRBV5-1 | TGCGCCAGCAGCTTGGCGGGTCCTACAGGGGTTCAAGAGACCCAGTACTTC | CASSLAGPTGVQETQYF
- | TRBJ1-2 | 13 | TRBD1 | TRBV7-9 | TGTGCCAGCAGCTTAGGGGGGACAGACGGCTACACCTTC | CASSLGGTDGYTF
- | TRBJ2-3 | 16 | TRBD2 | TRBV15 | TGTGCCACCAGCACACGGACTAGCGGAACCACAGATACGCAGTATTTT | CATSTRTSGTTDTQYF
- | TRBJ2-5 | 12 | - | TRBV30 | TGTGCCTGGAGTGTACGCCAAGAGACCCAGTACTTC | CAWSVRQETQYF
- | TRBJ1-2 | 16 | TRBD1 | TRBV29-1 | TGCAGCGTTGAAGAACTTGGGACAGGGGGCGATCATGGCTACACCTTC | CSVEELGTGGDHGYTF
few | TRBJ2-7 | 13 | TRBD1 | TRBV29-1 | TGCAGCGTGGCAGGACAGGGCTCCTACGAGCAGTACTTC | CSVAGQGSYEQYF
- | TRBJ2-1 | 15 | TRBD2 | TRBV5-1 | TGCGCCAGCAGCTTTGTAGCGGGAGGATACAATGAGCAGTTCTTC | CASSFVAGGYNEQFF
- | TRBJ1-5 | 16 | - | TRBV7-6 | TGTGCCAGCAGCTTAAACTTCGGCCAGGACAATCAGCCCCAGCATTTT | CASSLNFGQDNQPQHF
few | TRBJ1-1 | 14 | - | TRBV5-4 | TGTGCCAGCAGCAGGGACGGGACCAACACTGAAGCTTTCTTT | CASSRDGTNTEAFF
- | TRBJ2-7 | 13 | - | TRBV2 | TGTGCCAGCAGTGAAGGTCCCGCTTACGAGCAGTACTTC | CASSEGPAYEQYF
- | TRBJ2-7 | 15 | TRBD1 | TRBV9 | TGTGCCAGCAGCGTTTCGACAGGGGGAAGCTACGAGCAGTACTTC | CASSVSTGGSYEQYF
- | TRBJ2-3 | 18 | - | TRBV10-3 | TGTGCCATCAGTGAAATCGTCCTTGGCGGGTCAGCCACAGATACGCAGTATTTT | CAISEIVLGGSATDTQYF
- | TRBJ1-1 | 14 | - | TRBV7-9 | TGTGCCAGCAGCTTCCCGAGCCCAAACACTGAAGCTTTCTTT | CASSFPSPNTEAFF
once | TRBJ1-1 | 16 | - | TRBV19 | TGTGCCAGTAGCCCGCTGAGGGGTTCCATGAACACTGAAGCTTTCTTT | CASSPLRGSMNTEAFF
- | TRBJ1-5 | 13 | - | TRBV27 | TGTGCCAGCAGTTTACGGGATTATCAGCCCCAGCATTTT | CASSLRDYQPQHF
- | TRBJ2-1 | 21 | TRBD2 | TRBV5-1 | TGCGCCAGCAGCTTGGTCCCGGTGGGACTAGCGGGAGGAATTAGCTACAATGAGCAGTTCTTC | CASSLVPVGLAGGISYNEQFF
- | TRBJ1-3 | 15 | - | TRBV7-2 | TGTGCCAGCAGCTTAGTTGGGGCCTCTGGAAACACCATATATTTT | CASSLVGASGNTIYF
- | TRBJ1-1 | 16 | - | TRBV6-1 | TGTGCCAGCAGTGAAGTAGGGACTCCAAGCACCACTGAAGCTTTCTTT | CASSEVGTPSTTEAFF
- | TRBJ1-4 | 15 | - | TRBV14 | TGTGCCAGCAGCCCTCGTCTGGGCCTGGATGAAAAACTGTTTTTT | CASSPRLGLDEKLFF
few | TRBJ2-7 | 11 | - | TRBV10-3 | TGTGCCATCAGTGAGGGGTACGAGCAGTACTTC | CAISEGYEQYF
- | TRBJ1-4 | 14 | - | TRBV6-1 | TGTGCCAGCAGTGAAGTCGGCAGGGCAAAAAAACTGTTTTTT | CASSEVGRAKKLFF
once | TRBJ2-2 | 15 | - | TRBV6-5 | TGTGCCAGCAGCGTTGAATACAGGAACACCGGGGAGCTGTTTTTT | CASSVEYRNTGELFF
once | TRBJ1-5 | 15 | - | TRBV6-5 | TGTGCCAGCAGCACAGCAATTAATAGCAATCAGCCCCAGCATTTT | CASSTAINSNQPQHF
- | TRBJ2-2 | 16 | - | TRBV9 | TGTGCCAGCAGCCCCCGGATAGCGAGTAACACCGGGGAGCTGTTTTTT | CASSPRIASNTGELFF
- | TRBJ2-7 | 15 | TRBD2 | TRBV5-1 | TGCGCCAGCAGCTTGCGGGCGGGGGGTAGGAACGAGCAGTACTTC | CASSLRAGGRNEQYF
- | TRBJ1-3 | 12 | - | TRBV13 | TGTGCCAGCAGCTTAGCTGGAAACACCATATATTTT | CASSLAGNTIYF
- | TRBJ2-5 | 11 | - | TRBV20-1 | TGCAGTGCTAGCCTCAGAGAGACCCAGTACTTC | CSASLRETQYF
- | TRBJ1-1 | 15 | - | TRBV6-1 | TGTGCCAGCAGTCCTCTTGGGGGCGCGGTCACTGAAGCTTTCTTT | CASSPLGGAVTEAFF
- | TRBJ2-7 | 15 | - | TRBV15 | TGTGCCACCAGCAGTTCCCCAGACTCCTCCTACGAGCAGTACTTC | CATSSSPDSSYEQYF
- | TRBJ1-4 | 15 | - | TRBV18 | TGTGCCAGCTCACCGGGCAGGGAGTCTAATGAAAAACTGTTTTTT | CASSPGRESNEKLFF
- | TRBJ2-7 | 16 | - | TRBV11-3 | TGTGCCAGCAGCTTAAGGGTCCCGGGACAACGAAGCGAGCAGTACTTC | CASSLRVPGQRSEQYF